The 32 T cell receptor beta chains below were found in one sample sequenced in a study of shared clonotypes between healthy human individuals. Sequencing used immunoSEQ multiplex PCR; TCRdb keeps in-frame clones, though not all of them. The data contain 450,000 to 550,000 clones, approximately 79% of them singletons. Sequencing was performed on PBMCs. These TCRs come from a woman aged 35 to 49 in good health. Some clones in this sample may be carry-over from other donors' samples.

This clone occurred once. V gene TRBV15 combines with J gene TRBJ2-1, with D maybe TRBD1 (6 bases). Trimming left V 3 bases short and J 3 bases short, with 18 bases between. Germline lookup yields CDR1 LNHNV and CDR2 YYDKDF (reference sequence). The CDR3 extends over 17 amino acids. CDR3 sequence: CATSSSNFRGLYNEQFF. The DNA of the CDR3 is TGTGCCACCAGCAGTTCAAATTTCAGGGGCCTCTACAATGAGCAGTTCTTC.

The chain has TRBV7-9 and TRBJ1-1; D not resolved. The CDR3 consists of 13 residues. Germline values: CDR1 SEHNR, CDR2 FQNEAQ (reference sequence). Trimming pared 3 bases from V and 5 bases from J, leaving 10 bases between. The CDR3 bases are TGTGCCAGCAGCTTCGGGTGGCCGACTGAAGCTTTCTTT. Amino acid sequence: CASSFGWPTEAFF.

This clone has a single count. J is TRBJ1-1 and V is TRBV28, with unresolved D. The V and J ends lost 2 bases and 0 bases respectively, with 7 bases between them. Germline assignment: CDR1 MDHEN and CDR2 SYDVKM. There are 14 residues in the CDR3. CDR3 DNA: TGTGCCAGCAGTTTAAAGGCGGTGAACACTGAAGCTTTCTTT. Encoded protein: CASSLKAVNTEAFF. Using reference TRBV28 and TRBJ1-1 for the parts outside the CDR3, the full variable domain is DVKVTQSSRYLVKRTGEKVFLECVQDMDHENMFWYRQDPGLGLRLIYFSYDVKMKEKGDIPEGYSVSREKKERFSLILESASTNQTSMYLCASSLKAVNTEAFFGQGTRLTVV.

The chain is built from TRBV18 and TRBJ2-7, with TRBD2 matching 7 bases. The J segment lost 2 bases and the V segment lost 2 bases, leaving 6 bases of the junction unmatched. The CDR3 has 15 residues. Germline V CDR1 and CDR2: KGHSH, LQKENI. CDR3 sequence (DNA): TGTGCCAGCTCACCAGAGGGCGGGGGTACCTACGAGCAGTACTTC. Encoded protein: CASSPEGGGTYEQYF.

The chain links TRBV4-1 to TRBJ1-2; 7 bases align to TRBD1. CDR1 is MGHRA and CDR2 is YSYEKL in the germline V gene. The length of the CDR3 is 15 residues. V lost 0 bases, J lost 7 bases, and 8 bases stayed unmatched. The CDR3 nucleotides read TGCGCCAGCAGCCAAGATCTTGACAGGGTTTTTGGCTACACCTTC. This encodes CASSQDLDRVFGYTF.

This clone was recorded a few times. This rearrangement joins TRBV5-8 to TRBJ2-1, with 10 nucleotides matching TRBD1. The CDR3 sequence is 15 residues long. V shed 4 bases and J 7 bases; nucleotides not matched to a gene: 8. The germline V gene encodes CDR1 SGHTS and CDR2 YDEGEE. CDR3 sequence (DNA): TGTGCCAGCAGCCCGGGACAGGGGTTACGGAATGAGCAGTTCTTC. Protein product: CASSPGQGLRNEQFF. Filled out from reference TRBV5-8 and TRBJ2-1, the complete variable domain reads EAGVTQSPTHLIKTRGQQATLRCSPISGHTSVYWYQQALGLGLQFLLWYDEGEERNRGNFPPRFSGRQFPNYSSELNVNALELEDSALYLCASSPGQGLRNEQFFGPGTRLTVL.

The chain couples TRBV6-4 to TRBJ2-2; D is possibly TRBD2 (5 bases). Germline lookup yields CDR1 MRHNA and CDR2 SNTAGT. The CDR3 runs 16 residues. V was cut by 1 base and J by 0 bases, with 9 bases left in between. The CDR3 sequence: CASSDFPSSNTGELFF. Written as DNA, the CDR3 is TGTGCCAGCAGTGACTTTCCTAGCTCGAACACCGGGGAGCTGTTTTTT.

DNA for the CDR3: TGTGCCAGCACCACAGGGGGGATGAACACTGAAGCTTTCTTT. Amino acids: CASTTGGMNTEAFF. The V call is TRBV6-5, the J call TRBJ1-1; 8 nucleotides align to TRBD1. The junction had 4 bases not matched to a gene; V was cut back by 7 bases and J by 0 bases. Germline V gene data show CDR1 as MNHEY and CDR2 as SVGAGI. The CDR3 runs 14 residues.

This chain connects TRBV2 to TRBJ2-3; D unresolved. The CDR3 covers 11 residues. With 6 bases removed from V and 4 bases from J, the gap between germline ends came to 5 bases. The germline V gene encodes CDR1 SNHLY and CDR2 FYNNEI. CDR3: CASRRADTQYF. The CDR3 DNA reads TGTGCCAGCAGGCGAGCAGATACGCAGTATTTT.

This CDR3 reads CAISHIRGTSGPQTYEQYF. CDR3 bases: TGTGCCATCAGCCACATTCGGGGGACTAGCGGGCCCCAAACCTACGAGCAGTACTTC. The rearrangement joins TRBV10-3 to TRBJ2-7, with 12 bases that match TRBD2. Trimming cost V 6 bases and J 2 bases; bases outside gene matches: 17. CDR3 length equals 19 residues. Germline V gives CDR1 ENHRY, CDR2 SYGVKD.

CDR3 region: CASSISRGYTGELFF. CDR3 in DNA: TGTGCCAGTAGTATATCCCGCGGATACACCGGGGAGCTGTTTTTT. The chain couples TRBV19 to TRBJ2-2; no firm D call. The germline gives CDR1 LNHDA, CDR2 SQIVND (reference sequence). The V and J ends lost 2 bases and 3 bases respectively, with 10 bases between them. CDR3 length: 15 amino acids.

This clone was detected a few times. The chain links TRBV7-6 to TRBJ1-3; D is unclear. The CDR3 is made up of 15 amino acids. The germline V gene has CDR1 SGHVS and CDR2 FNYEAQ. V was shortened by 5 bases and J by 0 bases, with 11 bases between the two germline ends. The DNA for the CDR3 is TGTGCCAGCAGCACTGGACGAAGCTCTGGAAACACCATATATTTT. Its protein product is CASSTGRSSGNTIYF. Using reference TRBV7-6 and TRBJ1-3 for the parts outside the CDR3, the full variable domain is GAGVSQSPRYKVTKRGQDVALRCDPISGHVSLYWYRQALGQGPEFLTYFNYEAQQDKSGLPNDRFSAERPEGSISTLTIQRTEQRDSAMYRCASSTGRSSGNTIYFGEGSWLTVV.

The chain carries TRBV11-2 and TRBJ2-7, with D tentatively TRBD2 (6 bases). Germline CDR1 SGHAT, CDR2 FQNNGV. The germline V and J ends were trimmed by 4 bases and 4 bases, with 20 bases remaining between them. CDR3 size: 16 residues. CDR3 sequence: CASSSAGRALGYEQYF. The CDR3 nucleotides read TGTGCCAGCAGCTCCGCGGGACGAGCCTTAGGTTACGAGCAGTACTTC.

The chain recombines TRBV18 with TRBJ2-7; possibly TRBD1 or TRBD2 for D (5 bases each). Deletions cut 0 bases from V and 5 bases from J, with 14 bases between. This CDR3 is built from 15 residues. Germline CDR1 KGHSH, CDR2 LQKENI. CDR3 protein: CASSPPGDVGHEQYF. The CDR3 DNA reads as TGTGCCAGCTCACCACCCGGGGACGTGGGTCACGAGCAGTACTTC.

The chain uses TRBV7-8 and TRBJ2-2; a weak D match, TRBD2 (6 bases). CDR3 length: 17 residues. V lost 3 bases and J lost 7, with 21 bases in between. CDR1 and CDR2 from the germline V gene are SGHVS and FQNEAQ. The CDR3 reads CASSFSRILAIGGELFF. DNA of the CDR3: TGTGCCAGCAGCTTTTCACGAATCCTAGCGATCGGCGGGGAGCTGTTTTTT.

The chain recombines TRBV5-1 with TRBJ2-1, with 11 bases lining up with TRBD2. This CDR3 region has 18 residues. J was trimmed by 0 bases and V by 2 bases; bases with no gene match: 7. CDR1 is SGHRS and CDR2 is YFSETQ in the germline V gene. The CDR3 region is CASSFTSGSSSSYNEQFF. CDR3 coding DNA: TGCGCCAGCAGCTTTACTAGCGGGAGTTCCAGCTCCTACAATGAGCAGTTCTTC.

The J gene is TRBJ2-7, the V gene TRBV7-3, with D tentatively TRBD1 (6 bases). CDR1 SGHTA and CDR2 FQGTGA come from the germline V gene. Trimming left V 5 bases short and J 2 bases short, with 13 bases between. The CDR3 runs to 14 residues. CDR3 in amino acids: CASSIDRNTYEQYF. The CDR3 region has the DNA TGTGCCAGCAGCATTGACAGGAATACCTACGAGCAGTACTTC.

V is TRBV4-1 and J is TRBJ2-2; 9 bases line up with TRBD1. The ends lost 2 bases at V and 4 bases at J; junction bases unmatched: 5. Germline values: CDR1 MGHRA, CDR2 YSYEKL. The CDR3 totals 16 residues. The CDR3 coding sequence is TGCGCCAGCAGCCAACTACAGGGGGCAAGCACCGGGGAGCTGTTTTTT. As protein: CASSQLQGASTGELFF.

The chain has TRBV27 and TRBJ1-4; no reliable D call. V was trimmed by 4 bases and J by 3 bases, leaving 15 bases between them. Germline CDR1 is MNHEY and CDR2 is SMNVEV (reference sequence). This CDR3 has 16 residues. This CDR3 reads CASSYSTLGANEKLFF. The CDR3 DNA is TGTGCCAGCAGTTATAGTACACTGGGAGCTAATGAAAAACTGTTTTTT.

V and J are TRBV27 and TRBJ1-1; TRBD1 agrees at 7 bases. CDR3 length: 15 residues. J was trimmed by 1 base and V by 3 bases; bases with no gene match: 5. Per the germline V gene, CDR1 is MNHEY and CDR2 is SMNVEV (reference sequence). CDR3 region: CASSLDHRGNTEAFF. CDR3 bases: TGTGCCAGCAGTTTGGACCACAGGGGGAACACTGAAGCTTTCTTT.

Turning to this clone: The same CDR3 arises from other DNA sequences in this sample as well. This rearrangement joins TRBV2 to TRBJ2-2, with D possibly being TRBD2 (6 bases). CDR3 length: 15 amino acids. Germline V lookup: CDR1 SNHLY, CDR2 FYNNEI. V dropped 5 bases and J dropped 2 bases, with 12 bases sitting between them. The CDR3 reads CASSRLASNTGELFF. CDR3 DNA: TGTGCCAGCAGTCGGCTAGCGAGCAACACCGGGGAGCTGTTTTTT. The complete variable domain, with remaining parts taken from reference TRBV2 and TRBJ2-2, reads EPEVTQTPSHQVTQMGQEVILRCVPISNHLYFYWYRQILGQKVEFLVSFYNNEISEKSEIFDDQFSVERPDGSNFTLKIRSTKLEDSAMYFCASSRLASNTGELFFGEGSRLTVL.

The V gene is TRBV7-3, the J gene TRBJ2-3; TRBD2 matches at 9 bases. V lost 5 bases, J lost 4 bases, and 7 bases stayed unmatched. The CDR3 sequence is 15 residues long. Germline loops: CDR1 SGHTA, CDR2 FQGTGA. The DNA of the CDR3 is TGTGCCAGCAGCCCGGGACTAGCATCCCCAGATACGCAGTATTTT. Translation gives CASSPGLASPDTQYF.

The V and J genes are TRBV28 and TRBJ2-7, with 8 bases matching TRBD2. The CDR3 covers 17 residues. The V and J ends lost 5 bases and 1 base, in that order; junction bases with no gene match: 13. Germline CDR1 is MDHEN and CDR2 is SYDVKM. The CDR3 bases are TGTGCCAGCAGTCCCACCCGGGTTAGCGGGATGTCCTACGAGCAGTACTTC. Translation gives CASSPTRVSGMSYEQYF.

The chain couples TRBV5-1 to TRBJ1-5, with a weak D call TRBD1 (5 bases). V was pared by 6 bases and J by 0 bases, with 13 bases between. This CDR3 comprises 15 residues. Germline V gene lookup returns CDR1 SGHRS and CDR2 YFSETQ. The CDR3 bases are TGCGCCAGCACCCCGGGGCCAAATAGCAATCAGCCCCAGCATTTT. As protein: CASTPGPNSNQPQHF.

The rearrangement joins TRBV7-8 to TRBJ2-1; D call uncertain. The V gene's germline CDR1 is SGHVS and CDR2 FQNEAQ. This CDR3 comprises 13 residues. The V end lost 2 bases, the J end lost 6 bases, and 8 bases lay between the germline ends. CDR3 loop: CASSLSARNEQFF. The CDR3 nucleotides are TGTGCCAGCAGCTTAAGCGCTCGCAATGAGCAGTTCTTC. Full variable domain (missing parts from reference TRBV7-8 and TRBJ2-1): GAGVSQSPRYKVAKRGQDVALRCDPISGHVSLFWYQQALGQGPEFLTYFQNEAQLDKSGLPSDRFFAERPEGSVSTLKIQRTQQEDSAVYLCASSLSARNEQFFGPGTRLTVL.

This clone has only a few counts. This CDR3 reads CASSQNSALSTGELFF. In nucleotides, the CDR3 is TGCGCCAGCAGCCAAAATTCCGCTTTGAGCACCGGGGAGCTGTTTTTT. This chain connects TRBV4-1 to TRBJ2-2, with D hard to call. CDR3 length: 16 amino acids. Trimming took 2 bases from V and 4 from J, leaving 14 bases between them. The germline V gene encodes CDR1 MGHRA and CDR2 YSYEKL.

J is TRBJ2-3 and V is TRBV7-9; unclear D gene. Trimming took 3 bases from V and 5 from J, leaving 15 bases between them. Germline V lookup: CDR1 SEHNR, CDR2 FQNEAQ (reference sequence). This CDR3 is built from 15 residues. The CDR3 loop reads CASSFPLGIGDTQYF. The CDR3 region has the DNA TGTGCCAGCAGCTTCCCGTTAGGGATTGGAGATACGCAGTATTTT.

The chain links TRBV30 to TRBJ1-5, with 9 bases lining up with TRBD1. The germline CDR1 and CDR2 sequences are GTSNPN and SVGIG (reference sequence). The length of the CDR3 is 14 residues. V trimming: 1 base; J trimming: 3 bases; junction bases outside the gene matches: 1. The chain's CDR3 is CAWSGDRANQPQHF. CDR3 sequence (DNA): TGTGCCTGGAGTGGGGACAGGGCCAATCAGCCCCAGCATTTT.

Many counts were recorded for this clone. This sequence joins TRBV6-6 and TRBJ2-2; 9 nucleotides agree with TRBD2. The ends lost 7 bases at V and 5 bases at J; junction bases unmatched: 8. The CDR3 is made up of 15 amino acids. Germline V gene lookup returns CDR1 MNHNY and CDR2 SVGAGI (reference sequence). This CDR3 reads CASTGLAGRTGELFF. The CDR3 region has the DNA TGTGCCAGCACCGGGCTAGCGGGAAGGACCGGGGAGCTGTTTTTT.

The CDR3 loop reads CASSPHPDRPGTQYF. The CDR3 coding sequence is TGTGCCAGCAGCCCCCACCCCGACAGGCCCGGGACCCAGTACTTC. The chain carries TRBV9 and TRBJ2-5; maybe TRBD1 (6 bases). The V end was cut by 4 bases, the J end by 7 bases, with 20 bases between. CDR3 length equals 15 residues. CDR1 is SGDLS, CDR2 YYNGEE, per germline. Full variable domain (outside the CDR3, taken from reference TRBV9 and TRBJ2-5): DSGVTQTPKHLITATGQRVTLRCSPRSGDLSVYWYQQSLDQGLQFLIQYYNGEERAKGNILERFSAQQFPDLHSELNLSSLELGDSALYFCASSPHPDRPGTQYFGPGTRLLVL.

The V and J genes are TRBV18 and TRBJ2-5, with D unresolved. Trimming removed 2 bases from V and 5 bases from J, with 6 bases in between. The CDR3 has 12 amino acids. Germline V CDR1 and CDR2: KGHSH, LQKENI. The CDR3 spells CASSPFPETQYF. The CDR3 region has the DNA TGTGCCAGCTCACCATTCCCGGAGACCCAGTACTTC.

This clone was counted a single time. The chain employs TRBV11-2 and TRBJ2-7; 10 bases are shared with TRBD2. V trimming: 4 bases; J trimming: 2 bases; junction bases outside the gene matches: 5. The CDR3 totals 15 residues. Germline values: CDR1 SGHAT, CDR2 FQNNGV. The CDR3 is CASSSEGLATYEQYF. CDR3 DNA: TGTGCCAGCAGCTCGGAGGGACTAGCGACCTACGAGCAGTACTTC.